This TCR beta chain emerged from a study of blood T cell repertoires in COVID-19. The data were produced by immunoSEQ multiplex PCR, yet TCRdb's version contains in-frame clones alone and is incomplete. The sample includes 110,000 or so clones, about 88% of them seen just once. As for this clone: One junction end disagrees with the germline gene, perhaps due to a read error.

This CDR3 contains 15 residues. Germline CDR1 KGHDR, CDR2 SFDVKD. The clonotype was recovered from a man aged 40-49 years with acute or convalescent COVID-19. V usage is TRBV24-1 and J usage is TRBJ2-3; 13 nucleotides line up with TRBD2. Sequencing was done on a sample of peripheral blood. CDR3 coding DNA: TGTGCCACCAGTGAACTAGCGGGGGGGCCAGACACGCAGTATTTT. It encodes CATSELAGGPDTQYF.